What follows are 10 T cell receptor beta chains derived from one specimen sequenced in a study of PD-1 blockade in mismatch repair-deficient tumors. Generated by immunoSEQ multiplex PCR, the TCRdb table keeps only in-frame clones and is missing some. The data show approximately 51,000 clones, 65% to 85% seen once. The sample was peripheral blood, taken less than 21 weeks after starting pembrolizumab. These receptors were taken from an adult with mismatch repair-deficient cancer.

The CDR3 here is CASSFGGLGETQYF. CDR3 nucleotide sequence: TGTGCCAGCAGCTTTGGGGGGCTGGGAGAGACCCAGTACTTC. V is TRBV5-8 and J is TRBJ2-5; D may match TRBD1 or TRBD2 (6 bases each). Trimming took 2 bases from V and 4 from J, leaving 12 bases between them. CDR3 length: 14 amino acids. Germline assignment: CDR1 SGHTS and CDR2 YDEGEE.

J is TRBJ2-7 and V is TRBV19; D gene uncertain. The germline CDR1 and CDR2 sequences are LNHDA and SQIVND (reference sequence). The CDR3 spans 11 residues. Between the trimmed V and J ends, which lost 3 bases and 4 bases, there was a span of 4 bases. The CDR3 DNA reads as TGTGCCAGTAGTATCGATTACGAGCAGTACTTC. Its translation: CASSIDYEQYF.

This clone has just one count. The chain links TRBV30 to TRBJ2-1, with 14 bases matching TRBD2. Trimming removed 3 bases from V and 7 bases from J; junction bases left unmatched: 5. Germline V CDR1 and CDR2: GTSNPN, SVGIG (reference sequence). The CDR3 is 15 residues long. The CDR3: CAWRPGLAGENEQFF. CDR3 nucleotide sequence: TGTGCCTGGAGACCGGGACTAGCGGGAGAAAATGAGCAGTTCTTC.

The chain employs TRBV4-1 and TRBJ2-1, with TRBD2 matching over 12 bases. The CDR3 is made up of 16 amino acids. The V segment lost 5 bases and the J segment 7 bases; nucleotides outside the gene matches: 9. Germline V CDR1 and CDR2: MGHRA, YSYEKL. CDR3 residues: CASSFLTSGRGNEQFF. Here the CDR3 DNA reads TGCGCCAGCAGCTTCCTGACTAGCGGGAGAGGAAATGAGCAGTTCTTC.

The rearrangement joins TRBV19 to TRBJ2-7; 9 bases are a match to TRBD1. The CDR3 extends over 14 amino acids. The J segment lost 3 bases and the V segment lost 5 bases, leaving 5 bases of the junction unmatched. Germline CDR1 and CDR2: LNHDA and SQIVND (reference sequence). CDR3 sequence (DNA): TGTGCCAGTAGTTTAAAGACAGGGGGCTACGAGCAGTACTTC. Translating it yields CASSLKTGGYEQYF. The variable domain in full, completed from reference TRBV19 and TRBJ2-7, reads DGGITQSPKYLFRKEGQNVTLSCEQNLNHDAMYWYRQDPGQGLRLIYYSQIVNDFQKGDIAEGYSVSREKKESFPLTVTSAQKNPTAFYLCASSLKTGGYEQYFGPGTRLTVT.

J is TRBJ1-3 and V is TRBV7-9; D remains unclear. Germline CDR1 and CDR2: SEHNR and FQNEAQ (reference sequence). The V end lost 1 base, the J end lost 7 bases, and 8 bases lay between the germline ends. The CDR3 consists of 13 residues. The CDR3 sequence: CASSLGLGNTIYF. The CDR3 DNA reads TGTGCCAGCAGCTTAGGCCTAGGCAACACCATATATTTT.

The chain employs TRBV7-6 and TRBJ2-7; 8 bases are shared with TRBD2. Germline V gene data show CDR1 as SGHVS and CDR2 as FNYEAQ. J lost 1 base, V lost 4 bases, and 9 bases had no gene match. The CDR3 is made up of 16 amino acids. DNA of the CDR3: TGTGCCAGCAGCTCCCAAGTCGGGAGGGCTTCCTACGAGCAGTACTTC. It codes for CASSSQVGRASYEQYF.

By proportion, this clone is medium-sized. The V call is TRBV7-6, the J call TRBJ2-7; the match to TRBD2 covers 11 bases. V shed 1 base, J shed 5 bases, and the junction held 10 bases outside the gene matches. Per the germline V gene, CDR1 is SGHVS and CDR2 is FNYEAQ. The CDR3 runs to 17 residues. The CDR3 DNA reads as TGTGCCAGCAGCTTAGGGCGGCTAGCGGGAGGTTCCGACGAGCAGTACTTC. The encoded protein is CASSLGRLAGGSDEQYF.

The J gene is TRBJ2-2, the V gene TRBV5-1; TRBD1 matches at 9 bases. Germline-derived CDR1 and CDR2 are SGHRS and YFSETQ. The CDR3 loop spans 16 amino acids. Trimming removed 0 bases from V and 4 bases from J; junction bases left unmatched: 4. The CDR3 here is CASSLDRGRSTGELFF. Here the CDR3 DNA reads TGCGCCAGCAGCTTGGACAGGGGGCGAAGCACCGGGGAGCTGTTTTTT.

This chain joins TRBV6-6 and TRBJ2-3; D might be TRBD1 or TRBD2, each matching 5 bases. V was shortened by 0 bases and J by 4 bases, with 14 bases between the two germline ends. CDR1 is MNHNY, CDR2 SVGAGI, per germline (reference sequence). CDR3 size: 16 residues. As DNA, the CDR3 is TGTGCCAGCAGTTACTCTCCGTTGGGACCAGCAGATACGCAGTATTTT. The encoded protein is CASSYSPLGPADTQYF.